The present entry profiles one T cell receptor (beta chain) with its context. Its target is unknown. The data stem from a study of cytomegalovirus exposure and HLA in healthy donors. General study points: Among the sequence variants, a highly shared cluster was likely an artifact of sequencing. Analysis performed later found more than 15,000 TCR beta sequences associated with HLA alleles at 0.05 false discovery rate.

This CDR3 has 12 amino acids. V lost 4 bases and J 1 base, leaving 7 bases between the germline ends. CDR1 is SQVTM and CDR2 is ANQGSEA in the germline V gene. Both 60 Vbeta primers and 13 Jbeta primers went into the PCR. Sequencing used immunoSEQ multiplex PCR; TCRdb keeps in-frame clones, though not all of them. The sample shows 70,000 to 75,000 clones, about two thirds of them seen only once. The donors, nominally healthy at sampling, likely had unrecorded immune exposures. This clonotype was sampled from a middle-aged woman in good health and CMV-seropositive. V gene TRBV29-1 combines with J gene TRBJ1-1, with D unclear. Input material: PBMCs. The CDR3 DNA reads TGCAGCGTTGCGACGGGGAACACTGAAGCTTTCTTT. Residues: CSVATGNTEAFF.